This passage covers 8 T cell receptor beta chains from one sample sequenced in a study of T cells in Graves' hyperthyroidism and ophthalmopathy. Amplified TCR beta CDR3 regions came from RNA transcripts. HTBI primers drove first-round RT-PCR of the TCR CDR3. TCRdb reprocessed the multiplex PCR reads with MiXCR, giving one entry per CDR3 protein. The data show hundreds of thousands of distinct CDR3 sequences, with about 25% seen just once and 30% to 40% held by the top ten. The sequencing sample was made of blood. These receptors were obtained from a woman aged 40 to 55 with Graves' ophthalmopathy.

This clonotype was seen at least ten times. The V call is TRBV7-9, the J call TRBJ1-3; D is unclear. The CDR3 is 17 residues long. V gave up 4 bases and J gave up 0 bases, with 16 bases separating them. CDR1 is SEHNR, CDR2 FQNEAQ, per germline (reference sequence). The DNA of the CDR3 is TGTGCCAGCAGCTCCTTCGATCCCAGAGGCTCTGGAAACACCATATATTTT. Residues: CASSSFDPRGSGNTIYF.

V usage is TRBV18 and J usage is TRBJ1-3; D uncertain. Trimming took off 5 bases at V and 0 bases at J, with 11 bases between the two ends. This CDR3 spans 15 amino acids. Germline-derived CDR1 and CDR2 are KGHSH and LQKENI. This CDR3 reads CASSSNPSSGNTIYF. The CDR3 nucleotides are TGTGCCAGCTCAAGTAACCCCTCCTCTGGAAACACCATATATTTT.

The table lists this clonotype with many counts. The V call is TRBV11-2, the J call TRBJ2-4, with D maybe TRBD2 (7 bases). V was trimmed by 5 bases and J by 4 bases, leaving 21 bases between them. The CDR3 extends over 17 amino acids. Germline V gene lookup returns CDR1 SGHAT and CDR2 FQNNGV. CDR3 sequence: CASSKYLGGGGKNIQYF. CDR3 coding DNA: TGTGCCAGCAGCAAATACCTTGGAGGGGGGGGAAAAAACATTCAGTACTTC.

This clonotype was observed many times. This rearrangement joins TRBV4-2 to TRBJ2-7; D gene ambiguous. The germline V gene encodes CDR1 LGHNA and CDR2 YNFKEQ. Trimming cost V 0 bases and J 3 bases, with 9 bases left between them. CDR3 length: 14 residues. This CDR3 reads CASSQENPIYEQYF. CDR3 DNA sequence: TGTGCCAGCAGCCAAGAAAACCCTATCTACGAGCAGTACTTC.

A word on this clonotype: This may arise from a read error, as a much more abundant clone is one base away. The gene calls are TRBV5-1 and TRBJ1-5; possibly TRBD1 for D (5 bases). This CDR3 comprises 14 residues. The V gene lost 4 bases and the J gene lost 5 bases, with 13 bases spanning the gap. Germline V gene lookup returns CDR1 SGHRS and CDR2 YFSETQ. The CDR3 DNA is TGCGCCAGCAGCGTCTGGGGGGTAGATCAGCCCCAGCATTTT. This translates into CASSVWGVDQPQHF.

This clonotype appeared many times. The chain employs TRBV6-1 and TRBJ2-7; 10 positions match TRBD1. CDR3 length: 16 residues. The V and J ends lost 6 bases and 2 bases, in that order; junction bases with no gene match: 10. The germline gives CDR1 MNHNS, CDR2 SASEGT. The DNA for the CDR3 is TGTGCCAGCAGGGGAGTTCCGGGACAGGGGACCTACGAGCAGTACTTC. Amino acid sequence: CASRGVPGQGTYEQYF.

Many counts were recorded for this clonotype. The chain employs TRBV6-1 and TRBJ2-7, with TRBD2 as a possible D gene (5 bases). CDR3 length: 16 amino acids. Trimming cost V 1 base and J 0 bases, with 13 bases left between them. Germline CDR1 and CDR2: MNHNS and SASEGT. CDR3 DNA sequence: TGTGCCAGCAGTGAAGAGCCCTTAGCGAGCTCCTACGAGCAGTACTTC. Translation gives CASSEEPLASSYEQYF.

This clonotype was seen many times. The chain is built from TRBV20-1 and TRBJ2-7; possibly TRBD2 for D (6 bases). This CDR3 has 13 residues. Trimming pared 6 bases from V and 2 bases from J, leaving 14 bases between. Germline V lookup: CDR1 DFQATT, CDR2 SNEGSKA (reference sequence). The CDR3 coding sequence is TGCAGTGCCCATCTAGCGTCAACCTACGAGCAGTACTTC. Protein product: CSAHLASTYEQYF.